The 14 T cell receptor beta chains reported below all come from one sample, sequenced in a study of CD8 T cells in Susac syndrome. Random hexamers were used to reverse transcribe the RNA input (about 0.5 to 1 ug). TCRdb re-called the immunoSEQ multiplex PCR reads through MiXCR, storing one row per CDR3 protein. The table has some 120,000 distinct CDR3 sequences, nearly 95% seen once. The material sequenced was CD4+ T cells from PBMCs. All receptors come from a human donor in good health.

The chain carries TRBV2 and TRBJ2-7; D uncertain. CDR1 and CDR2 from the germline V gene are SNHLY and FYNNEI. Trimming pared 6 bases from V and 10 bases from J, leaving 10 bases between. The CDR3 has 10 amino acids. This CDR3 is CASSISEQYF. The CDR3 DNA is TGTGCCAGCAGCATATCGGAACAGTACTTC.

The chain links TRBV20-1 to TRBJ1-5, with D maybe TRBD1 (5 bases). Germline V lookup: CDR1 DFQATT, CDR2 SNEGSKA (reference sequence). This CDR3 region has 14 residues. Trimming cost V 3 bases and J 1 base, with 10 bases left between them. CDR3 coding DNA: TGCAGTGCTAGGGGGGGGGTGAGCAATCAGCCCCAGCATTTT. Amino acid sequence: CSARGGVSNQPQHF.

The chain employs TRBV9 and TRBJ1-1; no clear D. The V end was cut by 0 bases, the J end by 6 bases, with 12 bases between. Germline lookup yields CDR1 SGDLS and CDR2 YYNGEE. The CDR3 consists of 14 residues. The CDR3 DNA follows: TGTGCCAGCAGCGTAGAGGAGGGAAGATCTGAAGCTTTCTTT. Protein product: CASSVEEGRSEAFF.

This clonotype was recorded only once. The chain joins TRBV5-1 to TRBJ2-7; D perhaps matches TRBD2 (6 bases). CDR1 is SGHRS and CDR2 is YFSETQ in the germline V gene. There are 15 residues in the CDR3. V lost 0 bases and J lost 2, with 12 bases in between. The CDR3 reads CASSLAGGEAYEQYF. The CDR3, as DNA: TGCGCCAGCAGCTTGGCCGGAGGGGAAGCCTACGAGCAGTACTTC.

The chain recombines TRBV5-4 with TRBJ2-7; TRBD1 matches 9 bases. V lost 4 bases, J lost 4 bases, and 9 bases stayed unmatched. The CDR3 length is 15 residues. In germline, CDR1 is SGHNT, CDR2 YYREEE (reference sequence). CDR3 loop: CASSPPGQGSYEQYF. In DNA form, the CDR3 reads TGTGCCAGCAGCCCCCCGGGACAGGGATCGTACGAGCAGTACTTC.

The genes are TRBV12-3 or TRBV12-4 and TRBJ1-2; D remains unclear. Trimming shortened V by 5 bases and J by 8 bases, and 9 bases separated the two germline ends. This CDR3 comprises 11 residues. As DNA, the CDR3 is TGTGCCAGCAGTGCCCTGAGGGGCTACACCTTC. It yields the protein CASSALRGYTF.

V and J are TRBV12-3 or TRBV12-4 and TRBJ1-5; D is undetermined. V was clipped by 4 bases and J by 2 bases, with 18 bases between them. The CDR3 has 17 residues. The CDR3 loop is CASSSTLGPGGNQPQHF. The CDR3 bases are TGTGCCAGCAGTTCTACCCTAGGTCCTGGGGGCAATCAGCCCCAGCATTTT.

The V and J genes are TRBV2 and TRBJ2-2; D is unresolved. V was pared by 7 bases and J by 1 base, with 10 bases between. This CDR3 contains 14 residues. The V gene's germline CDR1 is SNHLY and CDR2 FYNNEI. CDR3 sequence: CASTEVRNTGELFF. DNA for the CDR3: TGTGCCAGCACCGAAGTTAGGAACACCGGGGAGCTGTTTTTT.

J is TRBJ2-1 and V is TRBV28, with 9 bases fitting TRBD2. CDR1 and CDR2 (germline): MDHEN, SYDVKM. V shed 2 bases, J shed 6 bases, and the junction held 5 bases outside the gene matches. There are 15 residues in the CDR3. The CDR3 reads CASSLAGGRRNEQFF. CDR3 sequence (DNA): TGTGCCAGCAGTTTAGCGGGAGGGCGACGCAATGAGCAGTTCTTC.

The CDR3 here is CASRRGYSYEQYF. CDR3 sequence (DNA): TGTGCCAGTCGAAGGGGGTACTCCTACGAGCAGTACTTC. The chain joins TRBV7-2 to TRBJ2-7; maybe TRBD1 (6 bases). Germline assignment: CDR1 SGHTA and CDR2 FQGNSA. The CDR3 is 13 residues long. The germline V and J ends were trimmed by 9 bases and 0 bases, with 12 bases remaining between them.

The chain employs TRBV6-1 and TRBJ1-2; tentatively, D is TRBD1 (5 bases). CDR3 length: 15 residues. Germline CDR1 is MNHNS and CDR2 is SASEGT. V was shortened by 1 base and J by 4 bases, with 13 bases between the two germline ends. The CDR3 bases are TGTGCCAGCAGTGAAGGGCAGGGAGTACCCTATGGCTACACCTTC. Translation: CASSEGQGVPYGYTF.

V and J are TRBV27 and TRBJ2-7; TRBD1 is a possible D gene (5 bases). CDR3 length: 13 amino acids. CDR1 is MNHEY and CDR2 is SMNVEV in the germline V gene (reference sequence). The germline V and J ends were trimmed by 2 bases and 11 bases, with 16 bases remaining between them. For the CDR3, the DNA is TGTGCCAGCAGTTTAGGGGTTACAGGCCTTAAGTACTTC. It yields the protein CASSLGVTGLKYF.

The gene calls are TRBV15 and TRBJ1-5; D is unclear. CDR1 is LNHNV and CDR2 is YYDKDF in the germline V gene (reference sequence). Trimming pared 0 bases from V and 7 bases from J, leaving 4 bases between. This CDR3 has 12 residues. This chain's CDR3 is CATSRDVQPQHF. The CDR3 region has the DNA TGTGCCACCAGCAGAGATGTGCAGCCCCAGCATTTT.

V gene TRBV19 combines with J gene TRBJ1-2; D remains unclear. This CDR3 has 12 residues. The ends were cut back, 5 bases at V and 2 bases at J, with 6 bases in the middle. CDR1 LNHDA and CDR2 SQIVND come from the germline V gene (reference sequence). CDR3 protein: CASSFINYGYTF. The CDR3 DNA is TGTGCCAGTAGTTTCATCAACTATGGCTACACCTTC.